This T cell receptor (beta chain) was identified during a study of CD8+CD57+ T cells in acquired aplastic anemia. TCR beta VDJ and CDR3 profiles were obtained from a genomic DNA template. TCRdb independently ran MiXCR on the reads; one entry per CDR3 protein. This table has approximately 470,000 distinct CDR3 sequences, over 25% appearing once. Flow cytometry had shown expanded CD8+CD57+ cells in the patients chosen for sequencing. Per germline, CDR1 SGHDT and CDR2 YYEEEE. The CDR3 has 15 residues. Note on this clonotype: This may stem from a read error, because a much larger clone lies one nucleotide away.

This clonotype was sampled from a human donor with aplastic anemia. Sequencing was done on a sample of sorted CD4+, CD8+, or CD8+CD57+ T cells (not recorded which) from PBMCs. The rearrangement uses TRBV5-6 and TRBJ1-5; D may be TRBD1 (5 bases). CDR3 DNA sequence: TGTACCAGCAGCTTGATCGGGACCGGCAATCAGCCCCAGCATTTT. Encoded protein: CTSSLIGTGNQPQHF.